This T cell receptor beta chain stems from a study of memory CD4+ T cells and cytomegalovirus serostatus. For the study at large: This sample comes from healthy Belgian adults, roughly 9 CMV seropositive, approximately 22 seronegative.

Of note for this clone: The antigen remains unidentified.

Findings of the study overall: Suggested: most of the CMV-linked TCR signature lies in CD4+ memory cells.

The sort gate was single viable CD3+CD4+CD8-CD45RO+ cells for memory CD4+ T cells. Donors' CMV status reflects serum IgG against pp150, pp28, p38, p52. After thawing, CD4+ T cells were positively selected. With 2 bases removed from V and 0 bases from J, the gap between germline ends came to 4 bases. CDR1 and CDR2 (germline): SGHTA, FQGNSA. The CDR3 sequence is 13 residues long. Some clones are missing from TCRdb's copy, which holds only in-frame ones; the method was immunoSEQ multiplex PCR. The data show about 41,000 clones, with 75% to 85% seen just once and under 7.5% held by the top ten. This sequence joins TRBV7-2 and TRBJ1-1; D ambiguous. This clonotype originated in an adult in good health and CMV-seronegative. Material for sequencing was memory CD4+ T cells from blood. The CDR3 spells CASSLQLNTEAFF. The CDR3 bases are TGTGCCAGCAGCTTACAACTGAACACTGAAGCTTTCTTT.